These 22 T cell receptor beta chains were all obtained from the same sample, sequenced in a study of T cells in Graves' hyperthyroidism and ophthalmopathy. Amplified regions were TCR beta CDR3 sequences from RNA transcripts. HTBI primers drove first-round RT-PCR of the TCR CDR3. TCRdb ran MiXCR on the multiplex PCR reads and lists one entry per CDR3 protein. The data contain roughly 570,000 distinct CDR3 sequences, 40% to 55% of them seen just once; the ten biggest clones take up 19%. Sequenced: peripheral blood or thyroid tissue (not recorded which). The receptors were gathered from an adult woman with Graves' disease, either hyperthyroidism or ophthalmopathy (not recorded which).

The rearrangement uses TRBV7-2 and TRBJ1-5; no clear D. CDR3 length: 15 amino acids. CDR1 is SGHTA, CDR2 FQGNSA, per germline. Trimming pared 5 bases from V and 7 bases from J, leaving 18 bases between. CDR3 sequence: CASSPDPLAGQPQHF. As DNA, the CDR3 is TGTGCCAGCAGCCCGGATCCTCTAGCAGGACAGCCCCAGCATTTT.

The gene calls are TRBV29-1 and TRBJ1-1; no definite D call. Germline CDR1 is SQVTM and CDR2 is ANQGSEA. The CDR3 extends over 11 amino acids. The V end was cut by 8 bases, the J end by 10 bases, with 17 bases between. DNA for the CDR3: TGCAGCTGCGATCTCGGTTCAGGAGCTTTCTTT. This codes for CSCDLGSGAFF.

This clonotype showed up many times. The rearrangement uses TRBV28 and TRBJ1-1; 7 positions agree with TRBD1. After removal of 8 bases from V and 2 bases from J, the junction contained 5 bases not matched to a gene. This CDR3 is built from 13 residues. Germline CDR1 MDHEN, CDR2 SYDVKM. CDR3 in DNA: TGTGCCAGCCTTCAGGGGGGCAACACTGAAGCTTTCTTT. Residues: CASLQGGNTEAFF.

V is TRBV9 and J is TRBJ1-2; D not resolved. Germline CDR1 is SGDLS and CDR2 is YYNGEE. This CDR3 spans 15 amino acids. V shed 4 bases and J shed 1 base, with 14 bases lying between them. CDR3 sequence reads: CASSPHTGDNYGYTF. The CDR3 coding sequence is TGTGCCAGCAGCCCTCACACCGGGGATAACTATGGCTACACCTTC.

The CDR3 protein is CASSTRPGSYEQYF. Here the CDR3 DNA reads TGCGCCAGCAGCACCCGCCCCGGGTCCTACGAGCAGTACTTC. The chain carries TRBV5-1 and TRBJ2-7, with D uncertain. Germline V gives CDR1 SGHRS, CDR2 YFSETQ. V shed 4 bases and J shed 1 base, with 12 bases lying between them. The CDR3 extends over 14 amino acids.

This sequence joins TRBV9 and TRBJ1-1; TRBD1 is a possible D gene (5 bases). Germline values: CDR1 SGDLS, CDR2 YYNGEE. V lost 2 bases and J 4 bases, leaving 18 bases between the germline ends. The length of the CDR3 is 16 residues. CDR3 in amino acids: CASSVGTEWYGTEAFF. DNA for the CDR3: TGTGCCAGCAGCGTTGGGACCGAGTGGTATGGCACTGAAGCTTTCTTT.

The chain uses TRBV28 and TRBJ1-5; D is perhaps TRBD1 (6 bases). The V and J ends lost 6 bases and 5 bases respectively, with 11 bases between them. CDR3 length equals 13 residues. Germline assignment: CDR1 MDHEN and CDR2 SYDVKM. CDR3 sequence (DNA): TGTGCCAGCAGCCGACAGGCTTATCAGCCCCAGCATTTT. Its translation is CASSRQAYQPQHF.

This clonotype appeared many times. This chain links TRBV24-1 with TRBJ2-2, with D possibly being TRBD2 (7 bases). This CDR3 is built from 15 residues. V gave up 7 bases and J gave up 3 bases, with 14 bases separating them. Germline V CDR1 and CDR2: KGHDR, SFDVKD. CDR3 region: CATSPTGRDTGELFF. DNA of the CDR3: TGTGCCACCAGCCCAACAGGGAGGGACACCGGGGAGCTGTTTTTT.

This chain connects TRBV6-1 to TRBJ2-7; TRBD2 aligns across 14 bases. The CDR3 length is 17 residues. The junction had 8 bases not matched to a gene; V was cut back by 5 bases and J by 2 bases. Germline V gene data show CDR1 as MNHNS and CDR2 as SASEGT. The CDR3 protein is CASSYPGLAGVPYEQYF. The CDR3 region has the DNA TGTGCCAGCAGTTATCCGGGACTAGCGGGAGTTCCCTACGAGCAGTACTTC.

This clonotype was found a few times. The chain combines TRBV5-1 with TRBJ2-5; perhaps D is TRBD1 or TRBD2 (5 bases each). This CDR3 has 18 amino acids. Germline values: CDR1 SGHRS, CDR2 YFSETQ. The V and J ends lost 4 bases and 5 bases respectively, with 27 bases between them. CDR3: CASSLLDSLHGREETQYF. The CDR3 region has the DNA TGCGCCAGCAGCCTACTCGACAGCTTACACGGCAGGGAGGAGACCCAGTACTTC.

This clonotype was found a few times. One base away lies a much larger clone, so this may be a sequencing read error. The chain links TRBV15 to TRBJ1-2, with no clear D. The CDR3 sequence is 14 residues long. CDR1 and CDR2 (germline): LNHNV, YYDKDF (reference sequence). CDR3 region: CAASSLVPVYGYTF. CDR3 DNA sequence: TGTGCCGCCAGCAGCTTAGTACCCGTCTATGGCTACACCTTC.

CDR3 amino acids: CASSLGGGGGGTQYF. CDR3 nucleotide sequence: TGTGCCAGCAGCTTAGGGGGGGGTGGAGGTGGGACCCAGTACTTC. The V call is TRBV11-2, the J call TRBJ2-5; TRBD2 matches at 7 bases. Per the germline V gene, CDR1 is SGHAT and CDR2 is FQNNGV. V gave up 1 base and J gave up 7 bases; unmatched junction bases: 9. This CDR3 is 15 amino acids long.

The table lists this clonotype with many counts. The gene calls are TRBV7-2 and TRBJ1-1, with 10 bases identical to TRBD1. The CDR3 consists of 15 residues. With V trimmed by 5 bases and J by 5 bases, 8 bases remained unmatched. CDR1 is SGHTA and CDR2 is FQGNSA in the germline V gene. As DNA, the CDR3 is TGTGCCAGCAGCCCTCGGGACAGGGGTCTTACTGAAGCTTTCTTT. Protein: CASSPRDRGLTEAFF.

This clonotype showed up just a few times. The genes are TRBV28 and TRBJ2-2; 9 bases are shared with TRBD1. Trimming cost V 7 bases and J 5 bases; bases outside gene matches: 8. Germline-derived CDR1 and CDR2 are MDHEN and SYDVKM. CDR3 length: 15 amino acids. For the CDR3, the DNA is TGTGCCAGCACCCCTGGACAGGGGAGAACCGGGGAGCTGTTTTTT. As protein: CASTPGQGRTGELFF.

CDR3 sequence reads: CASSRGGVSRNTGELFF. The CDR3 DNA sequence: TGTGCCAGCAGCCGAGGGGGAGTATCCAGAAACACCGGGGAGCTGTTTTTT. The chain couples TRBV7-2 to TRBJ2-2; D might be TRBD1 (6 bases). Per the germline V gene, CDR1 is SGHTA and CDR2 is FQGNSA. This CDR3 region has 17 residues. Trimming took off 5 bases at V and 2 bases at J, with 18 bases between the two ends.

The CDR3 nucleotides read TGCAGCGTAACTTCGGGGGCGGTCACTGAAGCTTTCTTT. Amino acids: CSVTSGAVTEAFF. This chain links TRBV29-1 with TRBJ1-1; a possible D gene is TRBD1 (6 bases). The V and J ends lost 6 bases and 4 bases respectively, with 15 bases between them. This CDR3 has 13 residues. Germline-derived CDR1 and CDR2 are SQVTM and ANQGSEA.

CDR3 DNA sequence: TGTGCCAGCAGTGAACAGGGGAGGTACACCTTC. It specifies CASSEQGRYTF. The genes are TRBV25-1 and TRBJ1-2; perhaps TRBD1 as D (6 bases). Germline assignment: CDR1 MGHDK and CDR2 SYGVNS. The CDR3 totals 11 residues. Deletions cut 2 bases from V and 11 bases from J, with 9 bases between.

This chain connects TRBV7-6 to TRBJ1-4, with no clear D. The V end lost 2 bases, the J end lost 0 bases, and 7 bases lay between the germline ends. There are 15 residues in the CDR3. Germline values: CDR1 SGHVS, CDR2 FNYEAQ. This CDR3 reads CASSLFAATNEKLFF. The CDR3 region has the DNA TGTGCCAGCAGCTTATTCGCGGCAACTAATGAAAAACTGTTTTTT.

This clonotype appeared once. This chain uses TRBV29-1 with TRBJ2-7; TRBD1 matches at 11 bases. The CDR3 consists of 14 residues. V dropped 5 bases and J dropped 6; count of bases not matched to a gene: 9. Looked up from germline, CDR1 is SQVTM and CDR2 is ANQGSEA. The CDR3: CSVLTGTGGGEQYF. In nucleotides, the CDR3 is TGCAGCGTTCTCACCGGGACAGGGGGGGGCGAGCAGTACTTC.

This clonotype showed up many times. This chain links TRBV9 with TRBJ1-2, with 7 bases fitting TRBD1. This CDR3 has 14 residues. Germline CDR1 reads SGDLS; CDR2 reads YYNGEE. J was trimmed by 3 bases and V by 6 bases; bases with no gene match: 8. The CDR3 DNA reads TGTGCCAGCACCGGACAGGTTTTCGACTATGGCTACACCTTC. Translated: CASTGQVFDYGYTF.

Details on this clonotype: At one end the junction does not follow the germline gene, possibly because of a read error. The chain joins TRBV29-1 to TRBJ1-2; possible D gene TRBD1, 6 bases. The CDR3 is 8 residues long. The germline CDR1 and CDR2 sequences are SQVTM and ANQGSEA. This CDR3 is CRPLWTAF. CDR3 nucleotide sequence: TGCAGACCGCTGTGGACAGCCTTC.

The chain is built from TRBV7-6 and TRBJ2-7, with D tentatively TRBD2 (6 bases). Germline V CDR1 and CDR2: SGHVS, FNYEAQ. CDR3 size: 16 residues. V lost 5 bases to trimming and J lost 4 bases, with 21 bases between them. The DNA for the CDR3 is TGTGCCAGCAGCGCCAGACTGGGACTCGCTGCGTACGAGCAGTACTTC. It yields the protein CASSARLGLAAYEQYF.